These 21 T cell receptor beta chains were sequenced from one sample in a study of T cells expressing NK-cell markers. Using the 5' RACE reads, TCRdb records one entry per CDR3 protein without DNA. This table lists under 600,000 distinct CDR3 sequences. The material sequenced was blood T cells: a sorted CD56 or NKG2C T cell subset, CD4+ or CD8+ T cells, or bulk PBMC T cells (not recorded which). The receptors were sampled from a woman between 50 and 59 years old in good health.

The V and J genes are TRBV6-5 and TRBJ1-2. The CDR3 has 13 residues. Looked up from germline, CDR1 is MNHEY and CDR2 is SVGAGI. The CDR3 spells CASSYGGGYGYTF.

The chain combines TRBV15 with TRBJ2-1; absent DNA, TCRdb's TRBD1 call cannot be checked. The length of the CDR3 is 14 residues. Germline loops: CDR1 LNHNV, CDR2 YYDKDF (reference sequence). CDR3 sequence reads: CATSSRQGNNEQFF.

The CDR3 here is CASSLSSGNLNEKLFF. This chain uses TRBV5-1 with TRBJ1-4. The germline V gene has CDR1 SGHRS and CDR2 YFSETQ. This CDR3 is 16 amino acids long. The variable domain in full, with the rest retrieved from reference TRBV5-1 and TRBJ1-4, is KAGVTQTPRYLIKTRGQQVTLSCSPISGHRSVSWYQQTPGQGLQFLFEYFSETQRNKGNFPGRFSGRQFSNSRSEMNVSTLELGDSALYLCASSLSSGNLNEKLFFGSGTQLSVL.

The V and J genes are TRBV4-1 and TRBJ2-6; TCRdb outputs TRBD2, but without DNA this stays unchecked. Per germline, CDR1 MGHRA and CDR2 YSYEKL. This CDR3 is built from 23 residues. The CDR3 is CASSQVRIGETSGGDSGANVLTF.

This chain connects TRBV6-5 to TRBJ1-1; TCRdb outputs TRBD1, but without DNA this stays unchecked. Germline V gene sequence: CDR1 MNHEY, CDR2 SVGAGI. This CDR3 is 13 amino acids long. The CDR3 here is CASSPSTPLRAFF.

This chain uses TRBV18 with TRBJ1-2; as DNA is missing, the TRBD1 call by TCRdb cannot be tested. The length of the CDR3 is 14 residues. Germline lookup yields CDR1 KGHSH and CDR2 LQKENI. CDR3 sequence reads: CASSPPGSPGGYTF. The whole variable domain, filled in from reference TRBV18 and TRBJ1-2, reads NAGVMQNPRHLVRRRGQEARLRCSPMKGHSHVYWYRQLPEEGLKFMVYLQKENIIDESGMPKERFSAEFPKEGPSILRIQQVVRGDSAAYFCASSPPGSPGGYTFGSGTRLTVV.

This chain links TRBV28 with TRBJ2-1. The CDR3 is 14 residues long. Germline V gene lookup returns CDR1 MDHEN and CDR2 SYDVKM. This CDR3 is CASRFAGDYNEQFF.

The gene calls are TRBV11-2 and TRBJ2-7; TCRdb outputs TRBD1, but without DNA this stays unchecked. Germline V gene data show CDR1 as SGHAT and CDR2 as FQNNGV. This CDR3 has 14 amino acids. This CDR3 reads CASRRAGGGNEQYF.

The chain carries TRBV3-1 and TRBJ2-1; the D call from TCRdb, TRBD1, cannot be confirmed without DNA. The CDR3 length is 12 residues. Looked up from germline, CDR1 is LGHDT and CDR2 is YNNKEL (reference sequence). The chain's CDR3 is CASSRGMDRGFF.

This chain joins TRBV6-5 and TRBJ1-6; TCRdb returns TRBD1, unconfirmable since there is no DNA. Germline loops: CDR1 MNHEY, CDR2 SVGAGI. The CDR3 is 14 amino acids. Here the CDR3 reads CASRPTGFSSPLHF.

This chain uses TRBV12-5 with TRBJ2-3; absent DNA, TCRdb's TRBD2 call cannot be checked. This CDR3 has 16 residues. In germline, CDR1 is LGHNT, CDR2 FRNRAP. This CDR3 reads CASGLVLSGSTDTQYF.

This rearrangement joins TRBV10-3 to TRBJ2-3; TCRdb picks TRBD2, but there is no DNA to check that call. The CDR3 has 16 residues. Germline lookup yields CDR1 ENHRY and CDR2 SYGVKD. CDR3 residues: CAISPSGRALTDTQYF.

The CDR3 region is CATSFGTRDRSEQFF. The rearrangement links TRBV15 to TRBJ2-1; TCRdb's D call of TRBD2 is untestable without DNA. The CDR3 is made up of 15 amino acids. Germline lookup yields CDR1 LNHNV and CDR2 YYDKDF (reference sequence).

The chain employs TRBV27 and TRBJ1-2; no DNA is available, so the TRBD1 call from TCRdb remains unchecked. This CDR3 has 15 amino acids. Germline CDR1 is MNHEY and CDR2 is SMNVEV (reference sequence). The CDR3 sequence is CASSLEGAVPGGYTF.

This sequence joins TRBV5-1 and TRBJ2-3; lacking DNA, the TRBD1 call made by TCRdb goes unchecked. This CDR3 has 16 residues. Germline V gives CDR1 SGHRS, CDR2 YFSETQ. This CDR3 reads CASSLIGDRGSDTQYF.

This chain connects TRBV14 to TRBJ2-5; TCRdb's D call of TRBD2 is untestable without DNA. This CDR3 region has 15 residues. Germline V gene sequence: CDR1 SGHDN, CDR2 FVKESK. The CDR3 protein is CASSQDSAFQETQYF. The complete variable domain, with remaining parts taken from reference TRBV14 and TRBJ2-5, reads EAGVTQFPSHSVIEKGQTVTLRCDPISGHDNLYWYRRVMGKEIKFLLHFVKESKQDESGMPNNRFLAERTGGTYSTLKVQPAELEDSGVYFCASSQDSAFQETQYFGPGTRLLVL.

V gene TRBV9 combines with J gene TRBJ2-6; TCRdb designates TRBD1, a call that cannot be tested without DNA. CDR3 length equals 16 residues. Germline V gene lookup returns CDR1 SGDLS and CDR2 YYNGEE. CDR3 sequence: CASRPTGGGGANVLTF. Supplemented by reference TRBV9 and TRBJ2-6, the full variable domain reads DSGVTQTPKHLITATGQRVTLRCSPRSGDLSVYWYQQSLDQGLQFLIQYYNGEERAKGNILERFSAQQFPDLHSELNLSSLELGDSALYFCASRPTGGGGANVLTFGAGSRLTVL.

The V call is TRBV20-1, the J call TRBJ2-5; checking the TCRdb D call of TRBD1 is not possible without DNA. Germline V gives CDR1 DFQATT, CDR2 SNEGSKA (reference sequence). The CDR3 runs to 14 residues. The CDR3 sequence: CSAEGGVKRETQYF.

The V call is TRBV12-3 or TRBV12-4, the J call TRBJ2-1; the D gene TCRdb calls, TRBD1, cannot be checked with no DNA. The CDR3 totals 15 residues. The CDR3: CASISGTSPYNEQFF.

The J gene is TRBJ2-6, the V gene TRBV5-5; checking the TCRdb D call of TRBD1 is not possible without DNA. In germline, CDR1 is SGHKS, CDR2 YYEKEE (reference sequence). CDR3 length: 14 amino acids. CDR3 region: CASSRASGANVLTF.

This CDR3 reads CASSSRTENIQYF. The chain combines TRBV7-9 with TRBJ2-4; TCRdb gives TRBD1 as the D gene, but with no DNA this cannot be confirmed. CDR1 and CDR2 (germline): SEHNR, FQNEAQ (reference sequence). CDR3 size: 13 residues.